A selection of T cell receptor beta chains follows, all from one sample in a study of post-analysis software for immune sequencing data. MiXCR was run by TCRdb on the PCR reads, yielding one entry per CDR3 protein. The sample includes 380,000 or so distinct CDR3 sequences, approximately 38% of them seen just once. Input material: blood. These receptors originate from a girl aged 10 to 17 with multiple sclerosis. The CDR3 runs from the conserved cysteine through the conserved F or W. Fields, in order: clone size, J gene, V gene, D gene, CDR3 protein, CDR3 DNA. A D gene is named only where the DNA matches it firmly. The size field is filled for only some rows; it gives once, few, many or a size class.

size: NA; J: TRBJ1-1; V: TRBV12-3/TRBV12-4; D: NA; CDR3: CASSLARLLWNTEAFF; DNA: TGTGCCAGCAGTTTAGCGAGGCTTTTGTGGAACACTGAAGCTTTCTTT
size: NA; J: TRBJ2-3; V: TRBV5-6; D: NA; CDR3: CASSSPVRSTDTQYF; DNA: TGTGCCAGCAGTTCCCCGGTAAGAAGCACAGATACGCAGTATTTT
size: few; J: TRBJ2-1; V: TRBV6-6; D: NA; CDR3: CASSLLFENEQFF; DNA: TGTGCCAGCAGTTTACTATTCGAGAATGAGCAGTTCTTC
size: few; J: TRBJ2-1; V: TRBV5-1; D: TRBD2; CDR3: CASSSASGVSYNEQFF; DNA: TGCGCCAGCAGCTCCGCTAGCGGGGTCTCCTACAATGAGCAGTTCTTC
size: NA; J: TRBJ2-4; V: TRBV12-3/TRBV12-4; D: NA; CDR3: CASSLSQGARQYF; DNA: TGTGCCAGCAGTTTATCCCAGGGAGCGCGGCAGTACTTC
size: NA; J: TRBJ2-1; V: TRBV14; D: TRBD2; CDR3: CASSRTLAGYHNEQFF; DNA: TGTGCCAGCAGCCGCACTTTAGCGGGGTACCACAATGAGCAGTTCTTC
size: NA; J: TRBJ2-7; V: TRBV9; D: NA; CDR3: CASSDGTASYEQYF; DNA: TGTGCCAGCAGCGACGGGACGGCCTCCTACGAGCAGTACTTC
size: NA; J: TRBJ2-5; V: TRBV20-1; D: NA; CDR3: CSAREGRAQETQYF; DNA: TGCAGTGCTAGAGAGGGTCGGGCCCAAGAGACCCAGTACTTC
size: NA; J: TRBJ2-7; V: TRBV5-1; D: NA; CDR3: CASSLEVGNYEQYF; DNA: TGCGCCAGCAGCTTGGAGGTAGGGAACTACGAGCAGTACTTC
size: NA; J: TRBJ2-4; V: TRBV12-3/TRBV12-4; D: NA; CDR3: CASSLAGFGVKNIQYF; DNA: TGTGCCAGCAGTTTAGCAGGGTTCGGGGTCAAAAACATTCAGTACTTC
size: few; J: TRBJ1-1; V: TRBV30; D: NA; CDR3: CAWGNTEAFF; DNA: TGTGCCTGGGGGAACACTGAAGCTTTCTTT
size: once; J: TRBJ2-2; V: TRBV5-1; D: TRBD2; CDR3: CASSPGTGGGWGTGELFF; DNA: TGCGCCAGCAGCCCCGGGACTGGCGGGGGATGGGGCACCGGGGAGCTGTTTTTT
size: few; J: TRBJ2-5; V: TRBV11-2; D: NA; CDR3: CASSPGPQETQYF; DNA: TGTGCCAGCAGCCCTGGGCCCCAAGAGACCCAGTACTTC
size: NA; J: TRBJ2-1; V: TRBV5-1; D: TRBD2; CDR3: CASSFGSLAGEGEQFF; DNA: TGCGCCAGCAGTTTTGGGTCACTAGCGGGGGAGGGTGAGCAGTTCTTC
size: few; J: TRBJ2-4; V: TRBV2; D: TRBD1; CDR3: CASSGQGAGVKNIQYF; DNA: TGTGCCAGCAGCGGACAGGGGGCAGGAGTCAAAAACATTCAGTACTTC
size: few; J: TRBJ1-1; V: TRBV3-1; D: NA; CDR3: CASSPTGTNTEAFF; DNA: TGTGCCAGCAGCCCCACAGGGACAAACACTGAAGCTTTCTTT
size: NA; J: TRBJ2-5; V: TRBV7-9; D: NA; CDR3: CASSVTSAETQYF; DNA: TGTGCCAGCAGCGTTACTAGTGCCGAGACCCAGTACTTC
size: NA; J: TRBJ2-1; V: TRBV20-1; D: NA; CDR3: CSARDRRTHRVDEQFF; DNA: TGCAGTGCTAGAGATAGGAGGACCCACAGGGTTGATGAGCAGTTCTTC
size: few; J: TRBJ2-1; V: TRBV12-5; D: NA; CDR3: CASGLVGSSGEQFF; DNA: TGTGCTAGTGGTTTGGTAGGCTCCTCGGGGGAGCAGTTCTTC
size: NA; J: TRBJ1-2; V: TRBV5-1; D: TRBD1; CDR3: CASSLGGTGYGYTF; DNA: TGCGCCAGCAGCTTGGGAGGGACAGGCTATGGCTACACCTTC
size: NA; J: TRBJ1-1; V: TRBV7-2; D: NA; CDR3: CASSSMGGNTEAFF; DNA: TGTGCCAGCAGCAGCATGGGGGGGAACACTGAAGCTTTCTTT
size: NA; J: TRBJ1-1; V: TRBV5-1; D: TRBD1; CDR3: CASSTGGTEAFF; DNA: TGCGCCAGCAGCACAGGGGGCACTGAAGCTTTCTTT
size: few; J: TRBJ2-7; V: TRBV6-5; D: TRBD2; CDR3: CASSYSSSGGTYEQYF; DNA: TGTGCCAGCAGTTACTCGTCTAGCGGGGGGACCTACGAGCAGTACTTC
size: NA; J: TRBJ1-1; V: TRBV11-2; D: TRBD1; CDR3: CASSPHTGVDTEAFF; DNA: TGTGCCAGCAGCCCCCACACAGGGGTGGACACTGAAGCTTTCTTT
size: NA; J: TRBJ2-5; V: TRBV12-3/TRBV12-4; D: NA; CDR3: CANSPQGDQETQYF; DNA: TGTGCCAACAGTCCACAGGGCGACCAAGAGACCCAGTACTTC
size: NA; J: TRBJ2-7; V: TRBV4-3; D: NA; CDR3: CASSQDQGTTYEQYF; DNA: TGCGCCAGCAGCCAAGATCAAGGTACCACCTACGAGCAGTACTTC
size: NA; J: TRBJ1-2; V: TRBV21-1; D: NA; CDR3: CASSKEGQGRNTNYGYTF; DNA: TGTGCCAGCAGCAAAGAAGGACAGGGGAGGAATACTAACTATGGCTACACCTTC
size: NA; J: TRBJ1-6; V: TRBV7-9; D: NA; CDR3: CASSKTQGFRESPLHF; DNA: TGTGCCAGCAGCAAGACTCAAGGGTTTCGAGAATCACCCCTCCACTTT
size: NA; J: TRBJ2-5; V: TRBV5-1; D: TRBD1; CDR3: CASSLRQGANVGQYF; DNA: TGCGCCAGCAGCTTGCGGCAGGGGGCGAATGTTGGCCAGTACTTC
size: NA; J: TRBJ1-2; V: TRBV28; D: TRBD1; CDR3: CASSSRDRINYGYTF; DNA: TGTGCCAGCAGTTCCCGGGACAGAATTAACTATGGCTACACCTTC
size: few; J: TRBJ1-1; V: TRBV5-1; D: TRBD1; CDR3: CASSLAAGTGFNEAFF; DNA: TGCGCCAGCAGCTTGGCCGCCGGGACAGGGTTCAATGAAGCTTTCTTT
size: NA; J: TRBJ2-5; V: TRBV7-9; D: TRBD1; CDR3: CASSTPGGETQYF; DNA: TGTGCCAGCAGCACCCCAGGGGGAGAGACCCAGTACTTC
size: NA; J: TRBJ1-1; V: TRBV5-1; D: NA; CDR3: CASSLGGDVTEAFF; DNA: TGCGCCAGCAGCTTGGGTGGGGATGTTACTGAAGCTTTCTTT
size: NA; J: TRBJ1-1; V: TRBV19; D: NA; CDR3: CASSPWGTEEYTEAFF; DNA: TGTGCCAGTAGTCCATGGGGGACCGAGGAGTACACTGAAGCTTTCTTT
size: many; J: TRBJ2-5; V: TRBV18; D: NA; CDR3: CASSPHSPGHQETQYF; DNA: TGTGCCAGCTCACCACATAGTCCGGGACACCAAGAGACCCAGTACTTC
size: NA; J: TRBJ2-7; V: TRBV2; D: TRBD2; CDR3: CASMAGGPYEQYF; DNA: TGTGCCAGTATGGCGGGGGGCCCCTACGAGCAGTACTTC
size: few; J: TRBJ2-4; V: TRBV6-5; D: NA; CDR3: CASFSLGGNIQYF; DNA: TGTGCCAGCTTCTCCCTAGGGGGAAACATTCAGTACTTC
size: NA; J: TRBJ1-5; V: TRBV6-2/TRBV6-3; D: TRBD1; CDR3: CASSSSLTGLNQSQHF; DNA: TGTGCCAGCAGTAGTTCATTGACAGGGCTAAATCAGTCCCAGCATTTT
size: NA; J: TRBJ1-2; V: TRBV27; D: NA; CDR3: CASSPRGTVNYGYTF; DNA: TGTGCCAGCAGTCCCAGGGGAACGGTCAACTATGGCTACACCTTC
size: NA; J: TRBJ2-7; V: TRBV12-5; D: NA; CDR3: CASGPNLISNSYEQYF; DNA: TGTGCTAGTGGTCCCAATCTAATATCAAACTCCTACGAGCAGTACTTC
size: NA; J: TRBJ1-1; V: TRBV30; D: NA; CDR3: CAWSLQVNTEAFF; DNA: TGTGCCTGGAGTCTACAGGTGAACACTGAAGCTTTCTTT
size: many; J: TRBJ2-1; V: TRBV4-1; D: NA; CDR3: CASSHTGGGLPYNEQFF; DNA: TGCGCCAGCAGCCACACTGGAGGTGGGCTCCCCTACAATGAGCAGTTCTTC
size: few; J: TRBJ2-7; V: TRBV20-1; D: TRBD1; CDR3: CSAWDRGSYEQYF; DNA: TGCAGTGCTTGGGACAGGGGGTCCTACGAGCAGTACTTC